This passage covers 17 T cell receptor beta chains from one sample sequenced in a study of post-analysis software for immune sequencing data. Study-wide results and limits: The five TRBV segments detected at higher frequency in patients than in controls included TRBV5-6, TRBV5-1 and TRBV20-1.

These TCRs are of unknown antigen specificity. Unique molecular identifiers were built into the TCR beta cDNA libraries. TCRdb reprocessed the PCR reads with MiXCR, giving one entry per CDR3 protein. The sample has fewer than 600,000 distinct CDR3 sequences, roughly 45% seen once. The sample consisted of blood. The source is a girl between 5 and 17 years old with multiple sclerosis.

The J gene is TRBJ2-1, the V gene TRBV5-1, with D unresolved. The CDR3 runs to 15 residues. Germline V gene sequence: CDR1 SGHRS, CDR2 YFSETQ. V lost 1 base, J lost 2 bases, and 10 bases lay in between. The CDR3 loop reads CASSLRLGTYNEQFF. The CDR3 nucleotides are TGCGCCAGCAGCTTGAGGCTGGGGACCTACAATGAGCAGTTCTTC.

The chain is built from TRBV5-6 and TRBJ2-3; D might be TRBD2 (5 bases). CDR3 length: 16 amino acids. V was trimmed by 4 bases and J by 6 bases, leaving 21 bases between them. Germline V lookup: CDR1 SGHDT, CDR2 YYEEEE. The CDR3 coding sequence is TGTGCCAGCAGCGGGCCGTCGTTTGAGGGCAAGGATACGCAGTATTTT. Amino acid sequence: CASSGPSFEGKDTQYF.

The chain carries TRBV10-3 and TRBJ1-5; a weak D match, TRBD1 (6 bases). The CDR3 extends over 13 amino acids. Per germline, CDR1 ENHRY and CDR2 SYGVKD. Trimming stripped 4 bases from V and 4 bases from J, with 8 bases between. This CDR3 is CAISGTANQPQHF. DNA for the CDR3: TGTGCCATCAGTGGGACAGCAAATCAGCCCCAGCATTTT.

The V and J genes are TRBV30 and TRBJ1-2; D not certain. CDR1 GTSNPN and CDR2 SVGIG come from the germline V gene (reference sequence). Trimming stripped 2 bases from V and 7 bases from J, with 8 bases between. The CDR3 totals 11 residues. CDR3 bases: TGTGCCTGGAGTCAGGACTTTGGCTACACCTTC. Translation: CAWSQDFGYTF.

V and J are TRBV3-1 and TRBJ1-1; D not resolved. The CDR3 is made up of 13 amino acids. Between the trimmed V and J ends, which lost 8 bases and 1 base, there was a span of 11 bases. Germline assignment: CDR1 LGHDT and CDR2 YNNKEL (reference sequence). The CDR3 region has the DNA TGTGCCAGCGCCACAGCAGCGAACACTGAAGCTTTCTTT. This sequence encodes CASATAANTEAFF.

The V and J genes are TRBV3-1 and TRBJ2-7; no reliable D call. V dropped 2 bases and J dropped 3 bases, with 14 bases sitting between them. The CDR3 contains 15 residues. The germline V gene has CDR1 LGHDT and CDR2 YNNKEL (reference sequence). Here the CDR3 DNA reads TGTGCCAGCAGCCAACAATCCCACCCTTTCTACGAGCAGTACTTC. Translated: CASSQQSHPFYEQYF.

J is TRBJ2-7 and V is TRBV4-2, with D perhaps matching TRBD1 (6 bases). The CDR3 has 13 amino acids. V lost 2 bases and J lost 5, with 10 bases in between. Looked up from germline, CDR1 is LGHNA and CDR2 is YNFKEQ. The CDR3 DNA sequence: TGTGCCAGCAGCCAACCAGGGGTCGACGAGCAGTACTTC. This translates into CASSQPGVDEQYF.

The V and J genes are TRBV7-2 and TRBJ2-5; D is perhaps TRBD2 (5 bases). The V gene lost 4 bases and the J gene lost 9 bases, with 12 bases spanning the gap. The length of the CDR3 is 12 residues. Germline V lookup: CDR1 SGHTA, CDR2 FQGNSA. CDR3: CASSSLPRAQYF. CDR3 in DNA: TGTGCCAGCAGCTCCCTACCGAGGGCCCAGTACTTC. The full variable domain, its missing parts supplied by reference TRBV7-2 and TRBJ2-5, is GAGVSQSPSNKVTEKGKDVELRCDPISGHTALYWYRQSLGQGLEFLIYFQGNSAPDKSGLPSDRFSAERTGGSVSTLTIQRTQQEDSAVYLCASSSLPRAQYFGPGTRLLVL.

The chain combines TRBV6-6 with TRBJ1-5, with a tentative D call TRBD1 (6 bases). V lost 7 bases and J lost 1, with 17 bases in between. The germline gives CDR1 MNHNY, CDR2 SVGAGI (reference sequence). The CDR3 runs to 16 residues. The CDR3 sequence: CASMAIRGASNQPQHF. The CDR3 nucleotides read TGTGCCAGCATGGCGATCAGGGGCGCGAGCAATCAGCCCCAGCATTTT.

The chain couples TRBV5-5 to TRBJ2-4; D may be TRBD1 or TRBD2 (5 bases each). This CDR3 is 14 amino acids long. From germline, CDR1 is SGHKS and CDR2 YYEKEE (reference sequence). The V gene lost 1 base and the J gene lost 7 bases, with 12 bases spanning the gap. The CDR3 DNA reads TGTGCCAGCAGCTTGTGGGACGCATTCAACATTCAGTACTTC. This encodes CASSLWDAFNIQYF.

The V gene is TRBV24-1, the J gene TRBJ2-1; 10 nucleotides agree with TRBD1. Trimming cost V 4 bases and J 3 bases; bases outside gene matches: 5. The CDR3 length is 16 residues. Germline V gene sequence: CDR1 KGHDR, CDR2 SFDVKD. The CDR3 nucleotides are TGTGCCACCAGTGACCCTGACAGGGGGCGCTACAATGAGCAGTTCTTC. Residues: CATSDPDRGRYNEQFF.

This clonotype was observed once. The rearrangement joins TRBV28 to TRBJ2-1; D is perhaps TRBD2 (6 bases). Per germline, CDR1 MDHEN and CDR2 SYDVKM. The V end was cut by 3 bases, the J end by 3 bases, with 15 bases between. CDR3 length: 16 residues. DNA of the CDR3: TGTGCCAGCAGTTTTCGACTGAGGGACTTCTACAATGAGCAGTTCTTC. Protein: CASSFRLRDFYNEQFF.

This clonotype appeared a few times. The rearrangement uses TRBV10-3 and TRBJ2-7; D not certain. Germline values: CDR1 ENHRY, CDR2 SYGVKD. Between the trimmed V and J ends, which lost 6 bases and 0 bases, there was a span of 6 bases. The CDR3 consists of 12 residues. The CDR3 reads CAISENSYEQYF. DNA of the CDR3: TGTGCCATCAGCGAGAACTCCTACGAGCAGTACTTC.

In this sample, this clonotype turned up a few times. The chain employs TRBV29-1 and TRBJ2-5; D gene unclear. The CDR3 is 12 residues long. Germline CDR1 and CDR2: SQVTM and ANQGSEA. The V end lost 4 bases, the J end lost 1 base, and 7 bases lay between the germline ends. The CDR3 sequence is CSVAQLQETQYF. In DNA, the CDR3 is TGCAGCGTTGCCCAGCTCCAAGAGACCCAGTACTTC.

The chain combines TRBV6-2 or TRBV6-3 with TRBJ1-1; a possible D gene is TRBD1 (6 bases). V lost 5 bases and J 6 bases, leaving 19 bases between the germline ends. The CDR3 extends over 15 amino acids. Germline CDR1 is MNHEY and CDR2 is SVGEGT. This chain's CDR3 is CASSRHGLTGPEAFF. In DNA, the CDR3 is TGTGCCAGCAGTCGACATGGGTTAACAGGGCCTGAAGCTTTCTTT.

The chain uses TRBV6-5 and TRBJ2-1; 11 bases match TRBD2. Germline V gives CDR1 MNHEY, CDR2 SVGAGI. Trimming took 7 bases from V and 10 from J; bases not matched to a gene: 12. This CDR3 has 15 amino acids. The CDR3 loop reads CASTGLAAQRREQFF. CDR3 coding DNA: TGTGCCAGCACGGGACTAGCGGCCCAGAGGAGGGAGCAGTTCTTC.

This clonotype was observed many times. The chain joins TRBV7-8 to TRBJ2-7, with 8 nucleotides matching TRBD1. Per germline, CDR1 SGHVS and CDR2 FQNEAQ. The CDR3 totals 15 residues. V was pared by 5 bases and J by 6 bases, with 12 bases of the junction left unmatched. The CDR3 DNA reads TGTGCCAGCAGCCTACAGGGGGGTGCGGTGAGCGAGCAGTACTTC. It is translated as CASSLQGGAVSEQYF.